The clone carrying this TCR beta chain was found many times. This CDR3 comprises 14 residues. Trimming took off 2 bases at V and 7 bases at J, with 14 bases between the two ends. Germline V gives CDR1 SEHNR, CDR2 FQNEAQ (reference sequence). This entry comes from a study of T-cell reconstitution after alpha-beta-depleted transplantation in children. Using unique molecular identifiers, the investigators prepared the TCRbeta library. TCRdb re-derived calls from the PCR reads in MiXCR, one entry per CDR3 protein. The sample has approximately 350,000 distinct CDR3 sequences, around a tenth seen once. This receptor was taken from a human donor who donated a stem cell graft to a child with acute lymphoblastic leukemia. The chain uses TRBV7-9 and TRBJ1-1; D remains unclear. Sequencing used PBMCs from the stem cell graft donor, obtained from the stem cell graft. CDR3 protein: CASSLPSRPDEAFF. For the CDR3, the DNA is TGTGCCAGCAGCTTACCCAGCAGACCCGATGAAGCTTTCTTT.